These T cell receptor beta chains were read from a single sample in a study of cytomegalovirus exposure and HLA in healthy donors. The protocol was immunoSEQ multiplex PCR, while the TCRdb copy is restricted to in-frame clones and leaves out a portion. The sample records under 150,000 clones, about 86% being singletons. Specimen: PBMCs. Receptors were obtained from a man aged 18 to 30 in good health and CMV-seronegative. Both conserved end residues are trimmed from each CDR3.

v_gene	CDR3aa
TRBV30	AWRFTGAYNSPLH
TRBV5-4	ASSFRTDYGYT
TRBV15	ATSRVRQGNTGELF
TRBV10-1	ASSESTQSLDYT
TRBV19	ASSETALGYT
TRBV10-2	ASSGALGDGYT
TRBV7-7	ASSLGLAGFKDTQY
TRBV28	ASRGDSTERF
TRBV5-4	ASSDRDRANYGYT
TRBV18	ASSPGTVDQPQH
TRBV7-2	ASSYHTDTQY
TRBV7-9	ASSLVQGLATNEKLF
TRBV5-4	ASSLNRGGEKLF
TRBV4-3	ASSAGNTYEQY
TRBV4-3	ASSPHTLYTDTQY
TRBV7-8	ASSLVGAVSLDSGNTIY
TRBV28	ASSRTGQGKNTEAF
TRBV29-1	SVAGRLNTEAF
TRBV27	ASSLDWLSGYT
TRBV5-1	ASSMRNTEAF
TRBV15	ATSRIHQRRVGQGASKDQPQH
TRBV30	AWSLGTGERKLF
TRBV30	AWRQGSGEQY
TRBV6-1	ASSEDLLSGTNTGELF
TRBV29-1	SASRLAGEGETQY
TRBV6-5	ASSPGQRANEELF
TRBV25-1	ASSESGGYGYT
TRBV6-1	ASSGGTGLAGPYEQY
TRBV6-4	ASSPDSINYGYT
TRBV5-1	ASSSAGTASYEQY
TRBV7-9	ASTTRDRTYEQY
TRBV7-9	ASSQPGTSGNNEQF
TRBV15	ATSRKRLETQY
TRBV7-9	ASSLESVSGNTIY
TRBV27	ASSTQGASSQPQH
TRBV11-2	ASSSPNSGQLGHEQY
TRBV29-1	SVEEGQSTEAF
TRBV5-4	ASSLAVGDYEQY
TRBV11-3	ASSLGDFARGTGELF
TRBV7-9	ASSLVGGFDQPQH
TRBV7-2	ASSSLAGGGGRQETQY
TRBV6-5	ASSYGLSGNTIY
TRBV4-3	ASSQESLGAPNEKLF
TRBV4-3	ASSQDLDMGSNYGYT
TRBV18	ASSPPGRGREETQY
TRBV5-1	ASSPAGGVFDEQY
TRBV5-4	ASRSGGRSQETQY
TRBV10-1	ASSEISGGALTQY
TRBV11-3	ASSARQGTGELF
TRBV10-3	AIGAGAQETQY
TRBV5-1	ASKWRGGPGIQY
TRBV7-2	ASSLGTGGGYGYT
TRBV4-1	ASSQGGKRTGGHEQY
TRBV5-4	ASSLEIEVASPLH
TRBV9	ASSGGPGQVYTDTQY
TRBV7-2	ASSLATLGGALYQETQY
TRBV6-5	ASSYSNSRGELF
TRBV6-6	ASSPDRTIGGEQF
TRBV6-4	ASSEVEGLADTQY